This T cell receptor beta chain was sequenced in a study of OX40 agonist ivuxolimab in advanced cancers. Method: immunoSEQ multiplex PCR; TCRdb's copy keeps in-frame clones and lacks some. The sample has about 92,000 clones, under 90% seen once. V shed 0 bases and J 6 bases; nucleotides not matched to a gene: 8. Germline V gene data show CDR1 as SGHRS and CDR2 as YFSETQ. This CDR3 has 15 residues. This TCR came from an adult with an advanced solid tumor such as melanoma, head and neck, liver or kidney cancer. This specimen consisted of CD4+ or CD8+ T cells sorted from blood, obtained in a trial of the OX40 agonist ivuxolimab. The chain carries TRBV5-1 and TRBJ1-1; 7 bases align to TRBD1. CDR3 nucleotide sequence: TGCGCCAGCAGCTTGGGGACAGGAATGAGCGCTGAAGCTTTCTTT. Amino acids: CASSLGTGMSAEAFF.